What follows is one T cell receptor beta chain and its context. Its antigen is currently unknown. This sample was taken from a study of cytomegalovirus exposure and HLA in healthy donors. The CDR3 sequence is 17 residues long. Trimming took 1 base from V and 7 from J, leaving 19 bases between them. CDR1 SGHTA and CDR2 FQGNSA come from the germline V gene. The study ran its PCR with 60 Vbeta and 13 Jbeta primers. Profiling relied on immunoSEQ multiplex PCR, and the TCRdb table lists in-frame clones only, not all of them. The specimen's table records tens of thousands of clones. Study-level points and caveats: Several top significant clusters appeared, in a later analysis, to be linked to common viral pathogens. Apart from CMV serostatus, no immune exposure information was available. Later analysis demonstrated an association between a missense DCLRE1C variant and TCR beta V- and J-gene trimming.

The source is a man over 45 in good health and CMV-seropositive. The sample taken for sequencing was PBMCs. The chain is built from TRBV7-2 and TRBJ1-4, with D possibly matching TRBD1 (6 bases). In DNA, the CDR3 is TGTGCCAGCAGCTTAGAAGGGACACGGGGCGGACTTGAAAAACTGTTTTTT. Encoded protein: CASSLEGTRGGLEKLFF.